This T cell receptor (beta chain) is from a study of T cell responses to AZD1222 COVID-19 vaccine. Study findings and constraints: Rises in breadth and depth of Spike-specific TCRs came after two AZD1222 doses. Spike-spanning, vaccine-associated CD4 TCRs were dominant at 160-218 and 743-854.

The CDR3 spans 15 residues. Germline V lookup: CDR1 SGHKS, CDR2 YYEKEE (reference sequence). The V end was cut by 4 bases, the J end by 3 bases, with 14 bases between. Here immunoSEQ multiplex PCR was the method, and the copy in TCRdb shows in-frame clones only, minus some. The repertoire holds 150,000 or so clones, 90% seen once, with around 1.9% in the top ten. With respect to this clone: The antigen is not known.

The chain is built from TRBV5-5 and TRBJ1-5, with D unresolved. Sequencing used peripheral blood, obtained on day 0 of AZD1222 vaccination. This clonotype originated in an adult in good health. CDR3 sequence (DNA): TGTGCCAGCAGCCCCGTACTGGGGAACAATCAGCCCCAGCATTTT. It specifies CASSPVLGNNQPQHF.